What follows are 26 T cell receptor beta chains derived from one specimen sequenced in a study of CD8 T cells in Susac syndrome. RNA totalling about 0.45 to 1 ug underwent reverse transcription with random hexamers. TCRdb re-called the immunoSEQ multiplex PCR reads through MiXCR, storing one row per CDR3 protein. The table lists around 80,000 distinct CDR3 sequences, 91% of them singletons. The specimen sequenced was CD8+ T cells from PBMCs. The source of these receptors is a human donor with multiple sclerosis.

The CDR3 protein is CASSLGGTADGTF. The CDR3, as DNA: TGTGCCAGCAGCTTAGGGGGGACAGCCGACGGCACCTTC. V and J are TRBV11-2 and TRBJ1-2; TRBD1 aligns across 7 bases. After removal of 1 base from V and 13 bases from J, the junction contained 9 bases not matched to a gene. This CDR3 contains 13 residues. Per germline, CDR1 SGHAT and CDR2 FQNNGV. Based on the CDR3 plus reference TRBV11-2 and TRBJ1-2, the full variable domain is EAGVAQSPRYKIIEKRQSVAFWCNPISGHATLYWYQQILGQGPKLLIQFQNNGVVDDSQLPKDRFSAERLKGVDSTLKIQPAKLEDSAVYLCASSLGGTADGTFGSGTRLTVV.

J is TRBJ1-1 and V is TRBV4-1, with unresolved D. Trimming took off 1 base at V and 1 base at J, with 10 bases between the two ends. Germline V gives CDR1 MGHRA, CDR2 YSYEKL. The CDR3 runs to 15 residues. The CDR3 loop reads CASSQVGVSNTEAFF. The DNA of the CDR3 is TGCGCCAGCAGCCAAGTGGGTGTTTCGAACACTGAAGCTTTCTTT.

V and J are TRBV12-3 or TRBV12-4 and TRBJ2-2; D uncertain. The V end was cut by 0 bases, the J end by 7 bases, with 15 bases between. CDR3 length equals 16 residues. This CDR3 reads CASSLAPIRVDGELFF. Written as DNA, the CDR3 is TGTGCCAGCAGTTTAGCCCCAATTCGGGTGGACGGGGAGCTGTTTTTT.

V is TRBV27 and J is TRBJ2-1, with TRBD2 matching over 10 bases. V lost 1 base to trimming and J lost 7 bases; unmatched junction nucleotides: 7. The CDR3 runs to 16 residues. CDR1 and CDR2 (germline): MNHEY, SMNVEV (reference sequence). The CDR3 bases are TGTGCCAGCAGTTTATTTCCTAGCGGGAGAGGGAATGAGCAGTTCTTC. It encodes CASSLFPSGRGNEQFF.

This clonotype was detected only once. The genes are TRBV29-1 and TRBJ2-2; 11 nucleotides match TRBD1. CDR3 length equals 14 residues. V was pared by 6 bases and J by 5 bases, with 5 bases of the junction left unmatched. The germline V gene has CDR1 SQVTM and CDR2 ANQGSEA. This chain's CDR3 is CSVVGTGGTGELFF. The CDR3 bases are TGCAGCGTGGTTGGGACAGGGGGAACCGGGGAGCTGTTTTTT.

The J gene is TRBJ1-2, the V gene TRBV3-1; no firm D call. From germline, CDR1 is LGHDT and CDR2 YNNKEL (reference sequence). The CDR3 length is 14 residues. V dropped 2 bases and J dropped 3 bases, with 10 bases sitting between them. CDR3 amino acids: CASSQSPFDYGYTF. For the CDR3, the DNA is TGTGCCAGCAGCCAATCTCCGTTCGACTATGGCTACACCTTC.

This chain joins TRBV27 and TRBJ1-2, with 8 positions matching TRBD1. CDR3 length equals 15 residues. Germline V gene data show CDR1 as MNHEY and CDR2 as SMNVEV (reference sequence). V dropped 8 bases and J dropped 5; count of bases not matched to a gene: 13. The CDR3 here is CASSGAGGHPYGYTF. CDR3 bases: TGTGCCAGCTCTGGGGCAGGGGGCCACCCTTATGGCTACACCTTC.

This rearrangement joins TRBV6-2 or TRBV6-3 to TRBJ2-1; 8 bases align to TRBD1. V lost 6 bases and J lost 7; bases outside the gene matches: 14. This CDR3 region has 16 residues. Germline V gene lookup returns CDR1 MNHEY and CDR2 SVGEGT. CDR3 DNA: TGTGCCAGCAGCCTAGTGGCGCAGGGGGCGCGGAATGAGCAGTTCTTC. As protein: CASSLVAQGARNEQFF.

The chain is built from TRBV7-2 and TRBJ2-7; D tentatively reads TRBD1 or TRBD2 (5 bases each). Germline V gene data show CDR1 as SGHTA and CDR2 as FQGNSA. The CDR3 runs to 15 residues. V shed 5 bases and J shed 0 bases, with 14 bases lying between them. CDR3 sequence reads: CASSRDGISSYEQYF. CDR3 bases: TGTGCCAGCAGCCGGGACGGGATCAGCTCCTACGAGCAGTACTTC.

The genes are TRBV19 and TRBJ2-1, with D uncertain. CDR1 is LNHDA and CDR2 is SQIVND in the germline V gene (reference sequence). Trimming removed 5 bases at V and 4 bases at J, with 9 bases between. This CDR3 contains 13 residues. CDR3 coding DNA: TGTGCCAGTAGTCCCCTACTGTACAATGAGCAGTTCTTC. Translated: CASSPLLYNEQFF.

The chain couples TRBV6-2 or TRBV6-3 to TRBJ2-3, with 7 bases aligning to TRBD1. CDR1 is MNHEY and CDR2 is SVGEGT in the germline V gene. CDR3 length equals 15 residues. Trimming cost V 0 bases and J 3 bases; bases outside gene matches: 3. CDR3 residues: CASSYSGQSTDTQYF. The DNA for the CDR3 is TGTGCCAGCAGTTACTCGGGACAGTCGACAGATACGCAGTATTTT.

The genes are TRBV7-9 and TRBJ2-5; 9 bases are shared with TRBD1. This CDR3 is built from 15 residues. The germline V gene has CDR1 SEHNR and CDR2 FQNEAQ (reference sequence). The V and J ends lost 6 bases and 5 bases, in that order; junction bases with no gene match: 10. DNA for the CDR3: TGTGCCAGCAGAGACGACAGGGGGAGACCGGAGACCCAGTACTTC. This encodes CASRDDRGRPETQYF. Based on the CDR3 plus reference TRBV7-9 and TRBJ2-5, the full variable domain is DTGVSQNPRHKITKRGQNVTFRCDPISEHNRLYWYRQTLGQGPEFLTYFQNEAQLEKSRLLSDRFSAERPKGSFSTLEIQRTEQGDSAMYLCASRDDRGRPETQYFGPGTRLLVL.

This sequence joins TRBV5-6 and TRBJ2-7; tentative D call: TRBD1 (5 bases). Trimming removed 0 bases from V and 5 bases from J, with 9 bases in between. This CDR3 has 13 amino acids. CDR1 SGHDT and CDR2 YYEEEE come from the germline V gene. The CDR3 loop reads CASSLAGWHEQYF. CDR3 nucleotide sequence: TGTGCCAGCAGCTTGGCAGGGTGGCACGAGCAGTACTTC.

The chain carries TRBV28 and TRBJ2-7, with D possibly TRBD1 on 6 matching bases. CDR3 length equals 13 residues. Germline V gene sequence: CDR1 MDHEN, CDR2 SYDVKM. Trimming removed 6 bases at V and 3 bases at J, with 12 bases between. The CDR3: CASRASDSYEQYF. CDR3 bases: TGTGCCAGCAGGGCATCGGACAGCTACGAGCAGTACTTC.

This rearrangement joins TRBV25-1 to TRBJ1-1; D gene unclear. Germline values: CDR1 MGHDK, CDR2 SYGVNS. The V end lost 8 bases, the J end lost 7 bases, and 8 bases lay between the germline ends. The CDR3 contains 10 residues. This chain's CDR3 is CASLADEAFF. CDR3 in DNA: TGTGCCAGCCTGGCGGATGAAGCTTTCTTT.

The rearrangement uses TRBV28 and TRBJ2-1, with 14 nucleotides matching TRBD2. Looked up from germline, CDR1 is MDHEN and CDR2 is SYDVKM. V trimming: 5 bases; J trimming: 4 bases; junction bases outside the gene matches: 4. This CDR3 comprises 16 residues. The CDR3 sequence is CASSLRTSGRYNEQFF. The CDR3 DNA follows: TGTGCCAGCAGTCTTCGGACTAGCGGGAGGTACAATGAGCAGTTCTTC.

The V call is TRBV20-1, the J call TRBJ1-1; D ambiguous. This CDR3 contains 11 residues. Trimming cost V 5 bases and J 5 bases, with 9 bases left between them. Germline CDR1 and CDR2: DFQATT and SNEGSKA (reference sequence). The CDR3 protein is CSAGPWTEAFF. CDR3 DNA: TGCAGTGCTGGGCCATGGACTGAAGCTTTCTTT.

The V and J genes are TRBV2 and TRBJ2-1; TRBD2 matches 16 bases. Germline CDR1 is SNHLY and CDR2 is FYNNEI. V shed 7 bases and J 6 bases; nucleotides not matched to a gene: 21. This CDR3 contains 21 residues. The CDR3 spells CASTLGDGTSGRAESGNEQFF. Here the CDR3 DNA reads TGTGCCAGCACCCTGGGGGATGGGACTAGCGGGAGGGCCGAGAGTGGCAATGAGCAGTTCTTC.

The chain couples TRBV19 to TRBJ1-5, with TRBD1 as a possible D gene (5 bases). CDR1 and CDR2 from the germline V gene are LNHDA and SQIVND (reference sequence). The CDR3 contains 15 residues. V was clipped by 5 bases and J by 1 base, with 12 bases between them. CDR3 in amino acids: CASSWGIMSNQPQHF. The CDR3 coding sequence is TGTGCCAGTAGTTGGGGGATAATGAGCAATCAGCCCCAGCATTTT.

This clonotype was found once. This rearrangement joins TRBV7-2 to TRBJ2-6; D remains unclear. V was trimmed by 1 base and J by 0 bases, leaving 4 bases between them. Looked up from germline, CDR1 is SGHTA and CDR2 is FQGNSA. The CDR3 extends over 15 amino acids. In DNA, the CDR3 is TGTGCCAGCAGCTTAGGTAGCTCTGGGGCCAACGTCCTGACTTTC. Its protein is CASSLGSSGANVLTF.

The chain combines TRBV7-9 with TRBJ2-7; D unresolved. CDR3 length equals 15 residues. Trimming shortened V by 1 base and J by 0 bases, and 10 bases separated the two germline ends. The germline CDR1 and CDR2 sequences are SEHNR and FQNEAQ (reference sequence). CDR3: CASSLDSPSSYEQYF. The CDR3 DNA follows: TGTGCCAGCAGCTTAGATAGCCCTAGCTCCTACGAGCAGTACTTC. The entire variable domain, with the rest obtained from reference TRBV7-9 and TRBJ2-7, is as follows: DTGVSQNPRHKITKRGQNVTFRCDPISEHNRLYWYRQTLGQGPEFLTYFQNEAQLEKSRLLSDRFSAERPKGSFSTLEIQRTEQGDSAMYLCASSLDSPSSYEQYFGPGTRLTVT.

This chain joins TRBV3-1 and TRBJ1-1; tentatively, D is TRBD1 (5 bases). The germline V and J ends were trimmed by 3 bases and 4 bases, with 18 bases remaining between them. This CDR3 comprises 16 residues. Looked up from germline, CDR1 is LGHDT and CDR2 is YNNKEL (reference sequence). Here the CDR3 DNA reads TGTGCCAGCAGCCATTACCCGGACATCTCCGGCACTGAAGCTTTCTTT. It specifies CASSHYPDISGTEAFF.

In this sample, this clonotype turned up once. This chain joins TRBV19 and TRBJ1-5; D remains ambiguous. CDR1 and CDR2 (germline): LNHDA, SQIVND (reference sequence). This CDR3 region has 17 residues. Trimming pared 5 bases from V and 0 bases from J, leaving 17 bases between. CDR3 residues: CASSSSSGRFSNQPQHF. In DNA form, the CDR3 reads TGTGCCAGTAGTTCATCGTCGGGCCGGTTTAGCAATCAGCCCCAGCATTTT.

The V and J genes are TRBV2 and TRBJ1-1; D is unresolved. V was cut by 2 bases and J by 1 base, with 2 bases left in between. CDR3 length equals 12 residues. The germline CDR1 and CDR2 sequences are SNHLY and FYNNEI. In DNA form, the CDR3 reads TGTGCCAGCAGTGAACCGAACACTGAAGCTTTCTTT. Translating it yields CASSEPNTEAFF.

The rearrangement links TRBV9 to TRBJ2-4, with 7 bases fitting TRBD2. V lost 0 bases, J lost 6 bases, and 3 bases stayed unmatched. CDR1 and CDR2 (germline): SGDLS, YYNGEE. The CDR3 sequence is 14 residues long. The CDR3 DNA reads as TGTGCCAGCAGCGTAGATTGGGGGGGAAACATTCAGTACTTC. It yields the protein CASSVDWGGNIQYF.

This clonotype has a handful of counts. This chain uses TRBV4-1 with TRBJ1-2, with D maybe TRBD1 (5 bases). V dropped 1 base and J dropped 0 bases, with 12 bases sitting between them. Germline V gene lookup returns CDR1 MGHRA and CDR2 YSYEKL. This CDR3 contains 16 residues. The CDR3 DNA reads as TGCGCCAGCAGCCAAGTAGTCAGCAGGGCTAACTATGGCTACACCTTC. Translated: CASSQVVSRANYGYTF.